The clone carrying this T cell receptor (beta chain) appeared a single time. Per the original data handling: Reference gene primer amplification yielded estimated nucleated cell counts. Produced via immunoSEQ multiplex PCR; TCRdb's table is partial and in-frame only. V, J and clone size were drawn from that table, and D and trimming were deduced from the DNA. The sample lists under 350,000 clones; over 75% were seen once. The sample comes from a study of blood T cell repertoires in COVID-19. Germline V gives CDR1 SGHVS, CDR2 FNYEAQ. Trimming took 4 bases from V and 2 from J, leaving 14 bases between them. This CDR3 comprises 15 residues.

This receptor was obtained from a young man who had recovered from COVID-19. The chain combines TRBV7-6 with TRBJ1-2, with D perhaps TRBD1 (6 bases). Sequencing used PBMCs or T cells enriched from blood (not recorded which). CDR3 nucleotide sequence: TGTGCCAGCAGCTCAAACAGGGAGATAAACTATGGCTACACCTTC. Translation: CASSSNREINYGYTF. Supplemented by reference TRBV7-6 and TRBJ1-2, the full variable domain reads GAGVSQSPRYKVTKRGQDVALRCDPISGHVSLYWYRQALGQGPEFLTYFNYEAQQDKSGLPNDRFSAERPEGSISTLTIQRTEQRDSAMYRCASSSNREINYGYTFGSGTRLTVV.